The 31 T cell receptor beta chains below were found in one sample sequenced in a study of OX40 agonist ivuxolimab in advanced cancers. TCRdb's copy holds only in-frame clones and misses some; the assay was immunoSEQ multiplex PCR. This table holds tens of thousands of clones, roughly 90% found once. The material sequenced was CD4+ or CD8+ T cells sorted from blood, taken in a trial of the OX40 agonist ivuxolimab. These receptor sequences come from an adult with an advanced solid tumor such as melanoma, head and neck, liver or kidney cancer.

The V gene is TRBV7-9, the J gene TRBJ2-3; 8 bases match TRBD2. Germline V gives CDR1 SEHNR, CDR2 FQNEAQ (reference sequence). This CDR3 is built from 17 residues. The junction had 11 bases not matched to a gene; V was cut back by 5 bases and J by 1 base. CDR3 amino acids: CASSLLTGGTRTDTQYF. The DNA for the CDR3 is TGTGCCAGCAGCCTCCTGACGGGGGGGACTCGCACAGATACGCAGTATTTT.

This chain joins TRBV11-1 and TRBJ2-3; the D is unclear. CDR1 SGHAT and CDR2 FQDESV come from the germline V gene (reference sequence). With 1 base removed from V and 2 bases from J, the gap between germline ends came to 7 bases. The length of the CDR3 is 14 residues. The DNA for the CDR3 is TGTGCCAGCAGCTTAGATCCTACCACAGATACGCAGTATTTT. Its protein product is CASSLDPTTDTQYF. Combining the CDR3 with reference TRBV11-1 and TRBJ2-3 gives the whole variable domain EAEVAQSPRYKITEKSQAVAFWCDPISGHATLYWYRQILGQGPELLVQFQDESVVDDSQLPKDRFSAERLKGVDSTLKIQPAELGDSAMYLCASSLDPTTDTQYFGPGTRLTVL.

The CDR3 protein is CASTIGTGLYNEQFF. The CDR3 DNA sequence: TGTGCCAGTACCATCGGGACAGGACTATACAATGAGCAGTTCTTC. V gene TRBV19 combines with J gene TRBJ2-1; TRBD1 aligns across 8 bases. V gave up 7 bases and J gave up 4 bases; unmatched junction bases: 9. This CDR3 is built from 15 residues. Per the germline V gene, CDR1 is LNHDA and CDR2 is SQIVND (reference sequence).

The rearrangement joins TRBV5-4 to TRBJ2-5; TRBD1 might be the D (6 bases). V lost 4 bases, J lost 2 bases, and 12 bases lay in between. CDR3 length: 14 residues. Per germline, CDR1 SGHNT and CDR2 YYREEE (reference sequence). CDR3 sequence (DNA): TGTGCCAGCAGCGCCTCTGGACAGCAAGAGACCCAGTACTTC. Its protein is CASSASGQQETQYF.

The chain is built from TRBV19 and TRBJ2-7; D call uncertain. V was clipped by 1 base and J by 1 base, with 11 bases between them. The CDR3 sequence is 15 residues long. The germline CDR1 and CDR2 sequences are LNHDA and SQIVND (reference sequence). CDR3 region: CASSIVVGKSYEQYF. In DNA, the CDR3 is TGTGCCAGTAGTATAGTAGTGGGGAAATCCTACGAGCAGTACTTC.

The chain links TRBV27 to TRBJ2-3; D not certain. Trimming cost V 5 bases and J 1 base, with 13 bases left between them. This CDR3 contains 15 residues. Germline loops: CDR1 MNHEY, CDR2 SMNVEV (reference sequence). The CDR3 DNA sequence: TGTGCCAGCAGTGTTACCCAAACAGGCACAGATACGCAGTATTTT. Protein sequence: CASSVTQTGTDTQYF.

This clone has a single count. The V gene is TRBV5-1, the J gene TRBJ2-3; D is ambiguous. The CDR3 sequence is 11 residues long. Per the germline V gene, CDR1 is SGHRS and CDR2 is YFSETQ. V dropped 6 bases and J dropped 2 bases, with 4 bases sitting between them. The DNA for the CDR3 is TGCGCCAGCACCCTCACAGATACGCAGTATTTT. Its protein is CASTLTDTQYF.

The chain is built from TRBV5-4 and TRBJ2-7; D may be TRBD1 (5 bases). Trimming left V 0 bases short and J 5 bases short, with 15 bases between. CDR3 length equals 15 residues. Germline V gene sequence: CDR1 SGHNT, CDR2 YYREEE (reference sequence). The CDR3: CASSLASRTNHEQYF. The CDR3 DNA reads as TGTGCCAGCAGCTTGGCCTCGAGGACAAACCACGAGCAGTACTTC.

The chain joins TRBV19 to TRBJ2-5; no firm D call. The CDR3 runs 13 residues. V lost 5 bases and J 1 base, leaving 8 bases between the germline ends. The germline gives CDR1 LNHDA, CDR2 SQIVND (reference sequence). CDR3 loop: CASSWLIQETQYF. CDR3 DNA sequence: TGTGCCAGTAGTTGGTTGATCCAAGAGACCCAGTACTTC.

V is TRBV20-1 and J is TRBJ2-7; no firm D call. Germline V lookup: CDR1 DFQATT, CDR2 SNEGSKA (reference sequence). V lost 3 bases, J lost 5 bases, and 2 bases lay in between. The CDR3 loop spans 9 amino acids. The CDR3 loop is CSASDEQYF. The CDR3, as DNA: TGCAGTGCTAGTGACGAGCAGTACTTC.

The J gene is TRBJ1-6, the V gene TRBV10-2; D unclear. There are 15 residues in the CDR3. The germline V gene has CDR1 WSHSY and CDR2 SAAADI. Trimming pared 0 bases from V and 5 bases from J, leaving 8 bases between. The DNA for the CDR3 is TGCGCCAGCAGTGAGTCAAGAGTGAATAATTCACCCCTCCACTTT. Translation: CASSESRVNNSPLHF.

The chain uses TRBV19 and TRBJ1-1; D not certain. Between the trimmed V and J ends, which lost 3 bases and 1 base, there was a span of 6 bases. Germline V CDR1 and CDR2: LNHDA, SQIVND (reference sequence). CDR3 length: 13 residues. Here the CDR3 DNA reads TGTGCCAGTAGTATCATCTGGAACACTGAAGCTTTCTTT. It specifies CASSIIWNTEAFF.

This chain connects TRBV19 to TRBJ2-5, with 11 bases matching TRBD2. The CDR3 has 16 residues. CDR1 is LNHDA and CDR2 is SQIVND in the germline V gene (reference sequence). J gave up 1 base and V 5 bases, and 6 bases lay outside the gene matches. The CDR3 protein is CASSLGTSGIQETQYF. The CDR3 DNA reads TGTGCCAGTAGTCTCGGGACTAGCGGAATCCAAGAGACCCAGTACTTC.

The chain combines TRBV7-9 with TRBJ2-5; TRBD1 might be the D (7 bases). Per the germline V gene, CDR1 is SEHNR and CDR2 is FQNEAQ (reference sequence). The V and J ends lost 4 bases and 2 bases respectively, with 14 bases between them. There are 15 residues in the CDR3. The CDR3 region is CASSWGDSEQETQYF. CDR3 bases: TGTGCCAGCAGCTGGGGGGACAGCGAACAAGAGACCCAGTACTTC.

CDR3 coding DNA: TGCGCCAGCAGGTTACAACCAGGGGAAGGGGATCAGCCCCAGCATTTT. It translates to CASRLQPGEGDQPQHF. The chain uses TRBV5-1 and TRBJ1-5, with TRBD1 as a possible D gene (6 bases). Germline CDR1 SGHRS, CDR2 YFSETQ. With 5 bases removed from V and 5 bases from J, the gap between germline ends came to 20 bases. The CDR3 is 16 residues long.

V gene TRBV2 combines with J gene TRBJ1-2, with D unclear. The CDR3 totals 15 residues. Trimming left V 3 bases short and J 6 bases short, with 17 bases between. Germline-derived CDR1 and CDR2 are SNHLY and FYNNEI. CDR3: CASSEGGDPFNGYTF. The CDR3 bases are TGTGCCAGCAGTGAGGGAGGCGATCCATTTAATGGCTACACCTTC.

The count of this clone is one. V is TRBV28 and J is TRBJ2-7, with 9 bases matching TRBD1. The germline V gene has CDR1 MDHEN and CDR2 SYDVKM. The CDR3 is 17 amino acids. V dropped 2 bases and J dropped 0; count of bases not matched to a gene: 8. The CDR3 is CASSLVWTGDYSYEQYF. DNA of the CDR3: TGTGCCAGCAGTTTAGTGTGGACAGGGGATTACTCCTACGAGCAGTACTTC.

The V gene is TRBV5-1, the J gene TRBJ1-2; TRBD1 agrees at 7 bases. There are 15 residues in the CDR3. The V gene end was trimmed by 8 bases and the J gene end by 0 bases; junction bases not matched to a gene: 10. The V gene's germline CDR1 is SGHRS and CDR2 YFSETQ. The CDR3 DNA sequence: TGCGCCAGTTCGCTAGGGGGCACTACTAACTATGGCTACACCTTC. This codes for CASSLGGTTNYGYTF. Drawing the rest from reference TRBV5-1 and TRBJ1-2, the complete variable domain is KAGVTQTPRYLIKTRGQQVTLSCSPISGHRSVSWYQQTPGQGLQFLFEYFSETQRNKGNFPGRFSGRQFSNSRSEMNVSTLELGDSALYLCASSLGGTTNYGYTFGSGTRLTVV.

This chain uses TRBV7-8 with TRBJ2-1, with 11 bases that match TRBD2. The V gene's germline CDR1 is SGHVS and CDR2 FQNEAQ. Unmatched junction bases numbered 12, after V lost 2 bases and J lost 0 bases. The CDR3 consists of 20 residues. The CDR3 DNA follows: TGTGCCAGCAGCTTATACCCAACTAGCGGGAGTCGGAGCTCCTACAATGAGCAGTTCTTC. Encoded protein: CASSLYPTSGSRSSYNEQFF.

The chain combines TRBV28 with TRBJ1-5, with 7 bases fitting TRBD1. The CDR3 is 15 amino acids. Looked up from germline, CDR1 is MDHEN and CDR2 is SYDVKM. V lost 1 base and J lost 4; bases outside the gene matches: 4. DNA of the CDR3: TGTGCCAGCAGTTTATCCGGGACAGAAAATCAGCCCCAGCATTTT. Translation: CASSLSGTENQPQHF.

The chain combines TRBV6-5 with TRBJ1-1, with 8 bases lining up with TRBD1. CDR3 length equals 15 residues. The V and J ends lost 6 bases and 1 base, in that order; junction bases with no gene match: 7. From germline, CDR1 is MNHEY and CDR2 SVGAGI. This chain's CDR3 is CASRPLGQGNTEAFF. The CDR3 DNA sequence: TGTGCCAGCAGACCCCTTGGACAGGGGAACACTGAAGCTTTCTTT.

The chain uses TRBV19 and TRBJ2-5; TRBD1 agrees at 12 bases. CDR1 is LNHDA, CDR2 SQIVND, per germline (reference sequence). The trim removed 6 bases at V and 1 base at J, leaving 6 bases unmatched. This CDR3 has 16 residues. The CDR3 reads CASRGQGATFQETQYF. DNA for the CDR3: TGTGCCAGTAGGGGACAGGGGGCGACCTTCCAAGAGACCCAGTACTTC.

The chain links TRBV7-2 to TRBJ2-3; the D is unclear. The CDR3 runs 12 residues. Germline lookup yields CDR1 SGHTA and CDR2 FQGNSA. V lost 5 bases to trimming and J lost 5 bases, with 8 bases between them. Here the CDR3 reads CASSRTGDTQYF. CDR3 in DNA: TGTGCCAGCAGCCGAACCGGAGATACGCAGTATTTT.

The chain is built from TRBV7-9 and TRBJ2-1, with D possibly TRBD2 on 6 matching bases. The ends were cut back, 6 bases at V and 3 bases at J, with 21 bases in the middle. Looked up from germline, CDR1 is SEHNR and CDR2 is FQNEAQ (reference sequence). There are 17 residues in the CDR3. The CDR3 sequence is CASRLSPGVNIYNEQFF. CDR3 in DNA: TGTGCCAGCAGACTTAGTCCGGGGGTCAATATCTACAATGAGCAGTTCTTC.

The chain combines TRBV5-4 with TRBJ2-3; TRBD1 aligns across 7 bases. This CDR3 has 15 residues. Trimming at V came to 4 bases and at J to 3 bases, leaving 8 bases not matched to a gene. The germline CDR1 and CDR2 sequences are SGHNT and YYREEE (reference sequence). The CDR3 DNA reads TGTGCCAGCAGCCCGGGACAGTCAAGGACAGATACGCAGTATTTT. Protein: CASSPGQSRTDTQYF. Supplemented by reference TRBV5-4 and TRBJ2-3, the full variable domain reads ETGVTQSPTHLIKTRGQQVTLRCSSQSGHNTVSWYQQALGQGPQFIFQYYREEENGRGNFPPRFSGLQFPNYSSELNVNALELDDSALYLCASSPGQSRTDTQYFGPGTRLTVL.

This clone showed up just once. J is TRBJ2-1 and V is TRBV25-1; 8 nucleotides line up with TRBD2. The CDR3 contains 17 residues. Germline CDR1 MGHDK, CDR2 SYGVNS. The J segment lost 0 bases and the V segment lost 4 bases, leaving 8 bases of the junction unmatched. The CDR3 region is CASSGLQSGGSYNEQFF. CDR3 DNA sequence: TGTGCCAGCAGTGGATTACAGAGCGGGGGCTCCTACAATGAGCAGTTCTTC. Drawing the rest from reference TRBV25-1 and TRBJ2-1, the complete variable domain is EADIYQTPRYLVIGTGKKITLECSQTMGHDKMYWYQQDPGMELHLIHYSYGVNSTEKGDLSSESTVSRIRTEHFPLTLESARPSHTSQYLCASSGLQSGGSYNEQFFGPGTRLTVL.

A remark on this clone: The sample contains more than one DNA sequence encoding this CDR3. The rearrangement joins TRBV20-1 to TRBJ2-2, with D unresolved. The length of the CDR3 is 11 residues. The V end was cut by 1 base, the J end by 6 bases, with 3 bases between. Germline CDR1 DFQATT, CDR2 SNEGSKA (reference sequence). The CDR3 DNA reads as TGCAGTGCTAGAGTTGCCGGGGAGCTGTTTTTT. This codes for CSARVAGELFF.

This clone was seen just once. V is TRBV2 and J is TRBJ2-2; no definite D call. Germline V gene lookup returns CDR1 SNHLY and CDR2 FYNNEI. The CDR3 extends over 16 amino acids. The V end was cut by 4 bases, the J end by 0 bases, with 12 bases between. The CDR3 is CASSATKLANTGELFF. CDR3 coding DNA: TGTGCCAGCAGTGCAACTAAACTCGCGAACACCGGGGAGCTGTTTTTT.

The chain has TRBV6-5 and TRBJ2-1, with D uncertain. Per germline, CDR1 MNHEY and CDR2 SVGAGI. The length of the CDR3 is 15 residues. The V and J ends lost 2 bases and 0 bases respectively, with 8 bases between them. CDR3 in DNA: TGTGCCAGCAGTTACAAGTTTAGCTCCTACAATGAGCAGTTCTTC. Translating it yields CASSYKFSSYNEQFF.

This chain connects TRBV7-9 to TRBJ1-1, with D hard to call. Deletions cut 2 bases from V and 1 base from J, with 8 bases between. The CDR3 is 14 amino acids. Per germline, CDR1 SEHNR and CDR2 FQNEAQ (reference sequence). The CDR3: CASSLKGGNTEAFF. CDR3 DNA sequence: TGTGCCAGCAGCTTAAAAGGCGGGAACACTGAAGCTTTCTTT. The variable domain in full, with the rest retrieved from reference TRBV7-9 and TRBJ1-1, is DTGVSQNPRHKITKRGQNVTFRCDPISEHNRLYWYRQTLGQGPEFLTYFQNEAQLEKSRLLSDRFSAERPKGSFSTLEIQRTEQGDSAMYLCASSLKGGNTEAFFGQGTRLTVV.

This chain uses TRBV11-1 with TRBJ1-2; 9 bases are shared with TRBD1. This CDR3 comprises 17 residues. V lost 6 bases, J lost 0 bases, and 11 bases stayed unmatched. In germline, CDR1 is SGHAT, CDR2 FQDESV (reference sequence). CDR3 DNA: TGTGCCAGCAGGGTCGGACAGGGGACCGGAACTAACTATGGCTACACCTTC. This encodes CASRVGQGTGTNYGYTF.